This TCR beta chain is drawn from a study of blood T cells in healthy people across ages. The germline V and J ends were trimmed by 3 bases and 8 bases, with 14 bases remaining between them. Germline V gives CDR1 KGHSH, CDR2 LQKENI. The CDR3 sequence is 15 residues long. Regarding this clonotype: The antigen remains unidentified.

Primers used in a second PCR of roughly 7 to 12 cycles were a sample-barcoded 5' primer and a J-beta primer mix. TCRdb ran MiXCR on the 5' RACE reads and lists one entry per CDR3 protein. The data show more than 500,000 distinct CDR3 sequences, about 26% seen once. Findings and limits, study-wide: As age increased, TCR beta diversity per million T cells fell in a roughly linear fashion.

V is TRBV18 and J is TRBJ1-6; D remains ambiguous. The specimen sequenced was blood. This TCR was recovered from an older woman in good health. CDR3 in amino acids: CASSPVQPRDSPLHF. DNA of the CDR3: TGTGCCAGCTCACCGGTCCAGCCAAGGGATTCACCCCTCCACTTT. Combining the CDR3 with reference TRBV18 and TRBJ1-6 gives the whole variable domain NAGVMQNPRHLVRRRGQEARLRCSPMKGHSHVYWYRQLPEEGLKFMVYLQKENIIDESGMPKERFSAEFPKEGPSILRIQQVVRGDSAAYFCASSPVQPRDSPLHFGNGTRLTVT.